The 27 T cell receptor beta chains in this list originate from one sample, sequenced in a study of cytomegalovirus exposure and HLA in healthy donors (dated by TCRdb to about 2017). Library preparation was by the immunoSEQ multiplex PCR assay. A mixture of 60 forward primers for TCR Vbeta segments and 13 reverse primers for TCR Jbeta segments was used in the multiplex PCR. This is the immuneACCESS table as TCRdb keeps it, with only in-frame sequences that have V and J called. A part of the clones is gone; compared with another copy, unresolved V genes explain less than half, and the rest is unexplained. This sample's listing comprises 200,000 to 250,000 clones. Roughly 0.98% of the sample rests with the top ten. What was sequenced was PBMCs. The receptor set was obtained from a woman aged 25 to 39 in good health and CMV-seropositive.

The CDR3 DNA follows: TGTGCCAGTAGGCTGGGGACTAGACTATACACCGGGGAGCTGTTTTTT. This encodes CASRLGTRLYTGELFF. The chain joins TRBV19 to TRBJ2-2; 8 bases are shared with TRBD2. From germline, CDR1 is LNHDA and CDR2 SQIVND (reference sequence). This CDR3 is 16 amino acids long. Germline trimming cut 6 bases from V and 3 bases from J; bases unmatched to any gene: 9.

The gene calls are TRBV7-2 and TRBJ1-5; D possibly corresponds to TRBD1 (5 bases). Trimming cost V 1 base and J 7 bases, with 11 bases left between them. Germline V gene sequence: CDR1 SGHTA, CDR2 FQGNSA. This CDR3 spans 14 amino acids. Written as DNA, the CDR3 is TGTGCCAGCAGCTTAGGGGGGGGGAGACAGCCCCAGCATTTT. Translated, it gives CASSLGGGRQPQHF.

The rearrangement uses TRBV27 and TRBJ2-1; D might be TRBD2 (6 bases). The germline CDR1 and CDR2 sequences are MNHEY and SMNVEV (reference sequence). Trimming removed 1 base at V and 8 bases at J, with 21 bases between. The CDR3 loop spans 17 amino acids. CDR3 sequence: CASSLYLAWGSPHEQFF. The CDR3, as DNA: TGTGCCAGCAGTTTATATCTAGCGTGGGGTTCCCCCCATGAGCAGTTCTTC.

The chain joins TRBV10-3 to TRBJ1-2, with 10 bases fitting TRBD1. V trimming: 8 bases; J trimming: 2 bases; junction bases outside the gene matches: 2. Germline V gene sequence: CDR1 ENHRY, CDR2 SYGVKD. The length of the CDR3 is 13 residues. CDR3 DNA: TGTGCCATCGGGACAGGGGAAAACTATGGCTACACCTTC. It is translated as CAIGTGENYGYTF.

To note about this clone: Other DNA sequences of this sample code for an identical CDR3. This chain links TRBV6-5 with TRBJ2-7, with 8 bases fitting TRBD2. The CDR3 contains 14 residues. V trimming: 9 bases; J trimming: 0 bases; junction bases outside the gene matches: 7. Germline V gives CDR1 MNHEY, CDR2 SVGAGI. Here the CDR3 reads CASMRGRSSYEQYF. The CDR3 DNA sequence: TGTGCCAGTATGCGCGGGAGGAGCTCCTACGAGCAGTACTTC.

The chain combines TRBV7-6 with TRBJ2-1, with 14 positions matching TRBD2. The length of the CDR3 is 19 residues. V was pared by 5 bases and J by 1 base, with 10 bases of the junction left unmatched. The germline CDR1 and CDR2 sequences are SGHVS and FNYEAQ. The CDR3 bases are TGTGCCAGCAGCCCCGTTAGACTAGCGGGAGGGCCGTCCTACAATGAGCAGTTCTTC. Its translation: CASSPVRLAGGPSYNEQFF.

V and J are TRBV7-9 and TRBJ1-3; unclear D gene. Germline V lookup: CDR1 SEHNR, CDR2 FQNEAQ (reference sequence). The CDR3 totals 19 residues. V shed 6 bases and J shed 0 bases, with 24 bases lying between them. CDR3 in amino acids: CASSLPGLQTPRSGNTIYF. DNA for the CDR3: TGTGCCAGCAGTCTACCGGGTCTTCAAACTCCTCGCTCTGGAAACACCATATATTTT. Full variable domain (remainder filled in from reference TRBV7-9 and TRBJ1-3): DTGVSQNPRHKITKRGQNVTFRCDPISEHNRLYWYRQTLGQGPEFLTYFQNEAQLEKSRLLSDRFSAERPKGSFSTLEIQRTEQGDSAMYLCASSLPGLQTPRSGNTIYFGEGSWLTVV.

The V call is TRBV2, the J call TRBJ1-4; D ambiguous. Trimming stripped 4 bases from V and 4 bases from J, with 13 bases between. The germline V gene encodes CDR1 SNHLY and CDR2 FYNNEI. The length of the CDR3 is 15 residues. CDR3 protein: CASSVGVYRNEKLFF. The CDR3 coding sequence is TGTGCCAGCAGTGTTGGAGTTTACCGTAATGAAAAACTGTTTTTT.

V gene TRBV5-4 combines with J gene TRBJ2-5, with 10 bases that match TRBD2. In germline, CDR1 is SGHNT, CDR2 YYREEE (reference sequence). The CDR3 has 15 residues. Germline trimming cut 3 bases from V and 7 bases from J; bases unmatched to any gene: 9. The DNA of the CDR3 is TGTGCCAGCAGCTCCCCTAGCGGGAGTTCTGGGACCCAGTACTTC. Residues: CASSSPSGSSGTQYF.

The genes are TRBV6-5 and TRBJ1-5, with 8 nucleotides matching TRBD1. The trim removed 0 bases at V and 7 bases at J, leaving 5 bases unmatched. The CDR3 loop spans 15 amino acids. CDR1 and CDR2 from the germline V gene are MNHEY and SVGAGI. The CDR3 is CASSYSYRGDQPQHF. CDR3 coding DNA: TGTGCCAGCAGTTACTCTTACAGGGGGGACCAGCCCCAGCATTTT.

V and J are TRBV15 and TRBJ2-3, with 7 bases lining up with TRBD2. Germline lookup yields CDR1 LNHNV and CDR2 YYDKDF (reference sequence). The CDR3 loop spans 16 amino acids. The J segment lost 0 bases and the V segment lost 1 base, leaving 4 bases of the junction unmatched. CDR3 amino acids: CATSRGAGASTDTQYF. The CDR3, as DNA: TGTGCCACCAGCAGAGGCGCGGGAGCTAGCACAGATACGCAGTATTTT. Filled out from reference TRBV15 and TRBJ2-3, the complete variable domain reads DAMVIQNPRYQVTQFGKPVTLSCSQTLNHNVMYWYQQKSSQAPKLLFHYYDKDFNNEADTPDNFQSRRPNTSFCFLDIRSPGLGDTAMYLCATSRGAGASTDTQYFGPGTRLTVL.

The chain uses TRBV5-4 and TRBJ2-5, with 8 nucleotides matching TRBD1. TRBJ2-7 explains the end of the DNA better; the J call may be wrong. The germline V gene encodes CDR1 SGHNT and CDR2 YYREEE (reference sequence). The CDR3 extends over 14 amino acids. CDR3 DNA sequence: TGTGCCAGCAGACCCCCGGGACAGGCCTACGAGCAGTACTTC. Protein product: CASRPPGQAYEQYF.

V gene TRBV5-8 combines with J gene TRBJ2-3; perhaps TRBD1 as D (5 bases). V dropped 1 base and J dropped 6 bases, with 21 bases sitting between them. Per germline, CDR1 SGHTS and CDR2 YDEGEE. The CDR3 loop spans 17 amino acids. CDR3 nucleotide sequence: TGTGCCAGCAGCTTGAGACGACAGATCCTCGTCCCTGATACGCAGTATTTT. Protein: CASSLRRQILVPDTQYF.

The chain joins TRBV19 to TRBJ1-1; D perhaps matches TRBD1 (5 bases). V dropped 5 bases and J dropped 0 bases, with 16 bases sitting between them. This CDR3 comprises 16 residues. Germline CDR1 is LNHDA and CDR2 is SQIVND (reference sequence). CDR3 coding DNA: TGTGCCAGTAGTGATTTCTTAAGGGGTATGAACACTGAAGCTTTCTTT. It specifies CASSDFLRGMNTEAFF. Looking up the rest from reference TRBV19 and TRBJ1-1 gives the full variable domain: DGGITQSPKYLFRKEGQNVTLSCEQNLNHDAMYWYRQDPGQGLRLIYYSQIVNDFQKGDIAEGYSVSREKKESFPLTVTSAQKNPTAFYLCASSDFLRGMNTEAFFGQGTRLTVV.

The chain couples TRBV2 to TRBJ1-2; D unresolved. This CDR3 region has 14 residues. CDR1 and CDR2 (germline): SNHLY, FYNNEI. V shed 2 bases and J shed 7 bases, with 14 bases lying between them. The CDR3: CASSEFLKGGGYTF. The DNA of the CDR3 is TGTGCCAGCAGTGAATTTCTCAAGGGAGGTGGCTACACCTTC.

V is TRBV19 and J is TRBJ2-6; no clear D gene. V gave up 5 bases and J gave up 0 bases, with 8 bases separating them. CDR1 and CDR2 (germline): LNHDA, SQIVND (reference sequence). The CDR3 has 15 amino acids. The CDR3, as DNA: TGTGCCAGTAGTCCCCGGGTCTCTGGGGCCAACGTCCTGACTTTC. Translated: CASSPRVSGANVLTF.

V is TRBV27 and J is TRBJ2-3; 7 positions agree with TRBD2. The CDR3 contains 14 residues. V lost 3 bases, J lost 9 bases, and 9 bases stayed unmatched. In germline, CDR1 is MNHEY, CDR2 SMNVEV (reference sequence). CDR3 sequence (DNA): TGTGCCAGCAGTTTGGGAGGGGCCTTAAGCACGCAGTATTTT. The encoded protein is CASSLGGALSTQYF.

V usage is TRBV28 and J usage is TRBJ1-2; tentatively, D is TRBD1 (6 bases). CDR3 length: 13 amino acids. The germline V gene has CDR1 MDHEN and CDR2 SYDVKM. The V gene lost 0 bases and the J gene lost 8 bases, with 10 bases spanning the gap. CDR3 DNA: TGTGCCAGCAGTTTATGGCAGGGGCGCGGCTACACCTTC. Residues: CASSLWQGRGYTF.

J is TRBJ2-3 and V is TRBV27, with D tentatively TRBD1 (5 bases). CDR1 is MNHEY and CDR2 is SMNVEV in the germline V gene (reference sequence). The CDR3 is made up of 14 amino acids. Trimming left V 1 base short and J 2 bases short, with 7 bases between. CDR3 coding DNA: TGTGCCAGCAGTTTATGGGGCACCACAGATACGCAGTATTTT. This sequence encodes CASSLWGTTDTQYF.

J is TRBJ2-7 and V is TRBV6-4; TRBD1 matches at 10 bases. Trimming at V came to 0 bases and at J to 2 bases, leaving 10 bases not matched to a gene. The CDR3 has 18 amino acids. The germline gives CDR1 MRHNA, CDR2 SNTAGT. In DNA, the CDR3 is TGTGCCAGCAGTGACTCGGGTCTGGGACAGGGGTTTCCCTACGAGCAGTACTTC. Encoded protein: CASSDSGLGQGFPYEQYF.

V is TRBV2 and J is TRBJ1-4, with D possibly being TRBD1 (5 bases). Germline values: CDR1 SNHLY, CDR2 FYNNEI. V was pared by 8 bases and J by 5 bases, with 15 bases between. The CDR3 has 14 residues. The chain's CDR3 is CASDERGGNEKLFF. CDR3 sequence (DNA): TGTGCCAGCGATGAAAGGGGAGGGAATGAAAAACTGTTTTTT.

The gene calls are TRBV19 and TRBJ1-1, with D possibly TRBD1 on 5 matching bases. Germline V gene sequence: CDR1 LNHDA, CDR2 SQIVND (reference sequence). This CDR3 comprises 15 residues. V lost 7 bases and J lost 1, with 16 bases in between. Here the CDR3 reads CASMETATSNTEAFF. The CDR3 bases are TGTGCCAGTATGGAGACAGCGACCTCGAACACTGAAGCTTTCTTT.

This CDR3 is CASAPLAGGPGELFF. CDR3 DNA sequence: TGTGCGAGCGCCCCGCTAGCGGGGGGGCCCGGGGAGCTGTTTTTT. The chain recombines TRBV2 with TRBJ2-2, with TRBD2 matching 12 bases. The V gene's germline CDR1 is SNHLY and CDR2 FYNNEI. The CDR3 sequence is 15 residues long.

The rearrangement joins TRBV6-5 to TRBJ2-3, with D possibly TRBD2 on 6 matching bases. CDR1 is MNHEY, CDR2 SVGAGI, per germline. The CDR3 is 12 residues long. V lost 8 bases and J 0 bases, leaving 6 bases between the germline ends. The CDR3 DNA reads as TGTGCCAGCGGGAGGAGCACAGATACGCAGTATTTT. Encoded protein: CASGRSTDTQYF.

The gene calls are TRBV5-1 and TRBJ1-1; D gene ambiguous. Germline V gives CDR1 SGHRS, CDR2 YFSETQ. The CDR3 totals 15 residues. The ends were cut back, 4 bases at V and 3 bases at J, with 16 bases in the middle. In nucleotides, the CDR3 is TGCGCCAGCAGCCCGTTTCCGGGAGCGGACACTGAAGCTTTCTTT. Protein sequence: CASSPFPGADTEAFF.

The chain recombines TRBV19 with TRBJ2-7, with TRBD1 as a possible D gene (5 bases). CDR1 and CDR2 from the germline V gene are LNHDA and SQIVND (reference sequence). The CDR3 has 14 residues. The V end was cut by 4 bases, the J end by 3 bases, with 13 bases between. DNA of the CDR3: TGTGCCAGTAGTAGAGAACCCGGACACTACGAGCAGTACTTC. Amino acids: CASSREPGHYEQYF.

J is TRBJ2-2 and V is TRBV5-1; D is perhaps TRBD1 (5 bases). Trimming left V 4 bases short and J 4 bases short, with 14 bases between. This CDR3 has 15 amino acids. The germline V gene encodes CDR1 SGHRS and CDR2 YFSETQ. In DNA form, the CDR3 reads TGCGCCAGCAGCCCGGCAGGGCCCCTCACCGGGGAGCTGTTTTTT. Translated: CASSPAGPLTGELFF.